This T cell receptor beta chain came from a study of radiotherapy plus CTLA-4 blockade in lung cancer. Study results and caveats: Clones derived from tumor TCRs expanded in blood after radiotherapy plus ipilimumab. Early shifts in blood T cell clones, with interferon-beta, reportedly predicted response best.

Comment on this clone: The antigen is unknown.

Chemo-refractory metastatic non-small-cell lung cancer patients received focal radiation with ipilimumab CTLA-4 blockade. The CDR3 runs to 17 residues. Trimming left V 7 bases short and J 1 base short, with 22 bases between. Germline V CDR1 and CDR2: SNHLY, FYNNEI. Produced via immunoSEQ multiplex PCR; TCRdb's table is partial and in-frame only. The sample holds fewer than 65,000 clones, about four fifths seen once. The sequence came from a human donor with non-small cell lung cancer who had a complete response to radiotherapy plus ipilimumab. The chain carries TRBV2 and TRBJ1-1; maybe TRBD1 (6 bases). The sequences come from peripheral blood, collected from a patient treated with radiotherapy plus ipilimumab. In DNA form, the CDR3 reads TGTGCCAGCACTGGGACGAATTTTACGACAGGGAACACTGAAGCTTTCTTT. Amino acids: CASTGTNFTTGNTEAFF.